This TCR beta chain was obtained from a study of blood T cell repertoires in COVID-19. Study-level background: Sources were T cells, B-cell-depleted T cells, or PBMCs; the material itself was cDNA or gDNA.

Germline assignment: CDR1 SGDLS and CDR2 YYNGEE. The CDR3 is 17 residues long. V shed 3 bases and J 3 bases; nucleotides not matched to a gene: 8. The authors' processing: Reference gene primer amplification gave nucleated cell count estimates. This table comes from immunoSEQ multiplex PCR, and its TCRdb copy is limited to in-frame clones, with some not included. That table is the source of V, J and clone size, and D and trimming were worked out from the DNA. The table shows 170,000 or so clones, with roughly 90% occurring only once. The source material was peripheral blood. The sequence was collected from a man aged 50 to 59 with acute or convalescent COVID-19. The V and J genes are TRBV9 and TRBJ1-4; TRBD1 matches 10 bases. The CDR3 reads CASSATRDRGANEKLFF. The CDR3 nucleotides read TGTGCCAGCAGCGCCACCCGGGACAGGGGAGCTAATGAAAAACTGTTTTTT.